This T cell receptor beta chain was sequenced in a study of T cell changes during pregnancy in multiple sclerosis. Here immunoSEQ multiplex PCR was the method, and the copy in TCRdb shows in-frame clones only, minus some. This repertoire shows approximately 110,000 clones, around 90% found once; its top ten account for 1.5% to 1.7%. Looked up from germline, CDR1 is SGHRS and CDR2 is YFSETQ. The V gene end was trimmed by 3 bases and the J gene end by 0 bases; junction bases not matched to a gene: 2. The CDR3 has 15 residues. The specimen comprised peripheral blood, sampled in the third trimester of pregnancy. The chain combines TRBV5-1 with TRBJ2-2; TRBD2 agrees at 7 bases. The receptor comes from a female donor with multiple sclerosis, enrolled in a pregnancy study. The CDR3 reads CASSSGLPNTGELFF. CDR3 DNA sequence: TGCGCCAGCAGCTCGGGACTACCGAACACCGGGGAGCTGTTTTTT.